The 10 T cell receptor beta chains below come from one sample, sequenced in a study of beta chain features in type 1 diabetes. General study findings and limits: Moderately but significantly shorter TCRB CDR3s were found in Type 1 diabetes patients in all four CD4+ subsets.

The antigens these receptors bind are not known. Reverse transcribing all isolated RNA meant expressed TCRB transcripts were sequenced. Sequenced by immunoSEQ multiplex PCR; TCRdb stores in-frame clones only, minus some. The sample consists of hundreds of thousands of clones, around 16% of them appearing once. Sequenced: naive CD4+ T cells from blood. These receptors all stem from a man younger than 35 with type 1 diabetes.

V gene TRBV28 combines with J gene TRBJ1-1, with D possibly being TRBD1 (6 bases). This CDR3 contains 12 residues. Trimming stripped 8 bases from V and 9 bases from J, with 16 bases between. Per the germline V gene, CDR1 is MDHEN and CDR2 is SYDVKM. This CDR3 is CASLTTGRQAFF. The CDR3 DNA sequence: TGTGCCAGCCTGACTACAGGGCGGCAAGCTTTCTTT.

In this sample, this clone turned up a few times. The CDR3 spells CASTTQGAIGETQYF. The CDR3 nucleotides read TGCGCCAGCACTACACAGGGGGCAATCGGGGAGACCCAGTACTTC. The chain couples TRBV5-1 to TRBJ2-5; 9 bases fit TRBD1. CDR3 length: 15 amino acids. V shed 6 bases, J shed 5 bases, and the junction held 11 bases outside the gene matches. CDR1 and CDR2 from the germline V gene are SGHRS and YFSETQ.

Ten or more counts support this clone. This chain joins TRBV29-1 and TRBJ2-7, with 7 bases identical to TRBD1. V shed 4 bases and J 4 bases; nucleotides not matched to a gene: 4. Germline assignment: CDR1 SQVTM and CDR2 ANQGSEA. This CDR3 spans 12 amino acids. The CDR3: CSVVTGQYEQYF. CDR3 nucleotides: TGCAGCGTTGTGACAGGGCAGTACGAGCAGTACTTC.

V and J are TRBV19 and TRBJ1-1; a weak D match, TRBD1 (6 bases). Germline V gives CDR1 LNHDA, CDR2 SQIVND (reference sequence). V lost 3 bases, J lost 5 bases, and 16 bases lay in between. This CDR3 comprises 15 residues. In DNA form, the CDR3 reads TGTGCCAGTAGTATTGACAGCCAAAGGGGGACTGAAGCTTTCTTT. It yields the protein CASSIDSQRGTEAFF.

The chain combines TRBV28 with TRBJ2-7, with 7 bases fitting TRBD2. Germline CDR1 is MDHEN and CDR2 is SYDVKM. The J segment lost 7 bases and the V segment lost 5 bases, leaving 11 bases of the junction unmatched. This CDR3 is 14 amino acids long. CDR3 sequence: CASSRLAPEGEQYF. CDR3 DNA sequence: TGTGCCAGCAGTCGACTAGCCCCAGAGGGGGAGCAGTACTTC.

This clone was detected a few times. The chain has TRBV5-1 and TRBJ2-5; D perhaps matches TRBD1 (5 bases). The ends were cut back, 4 bases at V and 4 bases at J, with 17 bases in the middle. Germline V CDR1 and CDR2: SGHRS, YFSETQ. This CDR3 is 15 amino acids long. The CDR3 coding sequence is TGCGCCAGCAGCCCCGGCAGGGATGCCAGAGAGACCCAGTACTTC. Translation: CASSPGRDARETQYF.

The V gene is TRBV6-1, the J gene TRBJ1-2; D call uncertain. Per the germline V gene, CDR1 is MNHNS and CDR2 is SASEGT. The CDR3 sequence is 11 residues long. The V end lost 4 bases, the J end lost 5 bases, and 5 bases lay between the germline ends. CDR3 in DNA: TGTGCCAGCAGTGTCTTATATGGCTACACCTTC. It is translated as CASSVLYGYTF.

This clone was counted between two and nine times. This chain links TRBV2 with TRBJ2-3; 8 positions agree with TRBD1. The CDR3 has 15 residues. The V and J ends lost 5 bases and 1 base, in that order; junction bases with no gene match: 5. Germline values: CDR1 SNHLY, CDR2 FYNNEI. The CDR3 loop reads CASSNRDRRTDTQYF. Written as DNA, the CDR3 is TGTGCCAGCAGTAACCGGGACAGGCGCACAGATACGCAGTATTTT.

CDR3 DNA: TGCAGTGCTAGACCCGGGGTGTCGCAGTATTTT. This sequence encodes CSARPGVSQYF. The chain is built from TRBV20-1 and TRBJ2-3; possible D gene TRBD2, 5 bases. Looked up from germline, CDR1 is DFQATT and CDR2 is SNEGSKA (reference sequence). Trimming took 2 bases from V and 10 from J, leaving 10 bases between them. This CDR3 contains 11 residues.

The V call is TRBV7-2, the J call TRBJ2-7; TRBD1 matches 7 bases. The CDR3 covers 13 residues. The ends lost 4 bases at V and 4 bases at J; junction bases unmatched: 4. The germline CDR1 and CDR2 sequences are SGHTA and FQGNSA. CDR3 sequence reads: CASSSRGQYEQYF. CDR3 bases: TGTGCCAGCAGCTCTAGGGGGCAGTACGAGCAGTACTTC.